What follows are 23 T cell receptor beta chains derived from one specimen sequenced in a study of T-cell memory formation after mild COVID-19. MiXCR was run by TCRdb on the 5' RACE reads, yielding one entry per CDR3 protein. The sample includes about 390,000 distinct CDR3 sequences, roughly 15% seen only once; the top ten take approximately 21%. The sequencing input was PBMCs or a T cell subset sorted from them (not recorded which). Every receptor here comes from a young man who had mild COVID-19 (a few samples of this study predate the infection). Cell type and time point are not known.

The sample holds a few counts of this clonotype. The chain joins TRBV4-2 to TRBJ2-1, with D possibly TRBD1 on 5 matching bases. V lost 0 bases to trimming and J lost 9 bases, with 21 bases between them. Germline V gives CDR1 LGHNA, CDR2 YNFKEQ. This CDR3 is built from 17 residues. The DNA for the CDR3 is TGTGCCAGCAGCCAAGAGGCGGCCTCGGCGGCCCAGGGTGAGCAGTTCTTC. Residues: CASSQEAASAAQGEQFF.

The chain uses TRBV18 and TRBJ2-3; weak D call: TRBD1 (5 bases). CDR1 and CDR2 (germline): KGHSH, LQKENI. The CDR3 is 13 residues long. The V and J ends lost 2 bases and 6 bases respectively, with 9 bases between them. CDR3 region: CASSPGAGDTQYF. The CDR3 DNA follows: TGTGCCAGCTCACCAGGGGCCGGGGATACGCAGTATTTT. The whole variable domain, filled in from reference TRBV18 and TRBJ2-3, reads NAGVMQNPRHLVRRRGQEARLRCSPMKGHSHVYWYRQLPEEGLKFMVYLQKENIIDESGMPKERFSAEFPKEGPSILRIQQVVRGDSAAYFCASSPGAGDTQYFGPGTRLTVL.

The V and J genes are TRBV7-6 and TRBJ2-2; D gene unclear. The V end was cut by 5 bases, the J end by 2 bases, with 15 bases between. CDR1 and CDR2 (germline): SGHVS, FNYEAQ. This CDR3 spans 16 amino acids. The CDR3 sequence: CASSPRQTTNTGELFF. CDR3 bases: TGTGCCAGCAGCCCCCGTCAAACGACCAACACCGGGGAGCTGTTTTTT.

This clonotype was observed many times. The V call is TRBV27, the J call TRBJ2-3; D tentatively reads TRBD1 or TRBD2 (5 bases each). Germline lookup yields CDR1 MNHEY and CDR2 SMNVEV (reference sequence). V lost 2 bases and J 8 bases, leaving 11 bases between the germline ends. The CDR3 is made up of 13 amino acids. The CDR3 reads CASSLGDGGTQYF. The CDR3 DNA reads TGTGCCAGCAGTTTAGGGGACGGTGGTACGCAGTATTTT.

This clonotype was observed a few times. The CDR3: CASRWGQPNSPLHF. CDR3 sequence (DNA): TGTGCCAGCAGATGGGGACAGCCCAATTCACCCCTCCACTTT. V and J are TRBV12-3 or TRBV12-4 and TRBJ1-6; 7 bases fit TRBD1. This CDR3 spans 14 amino acids. The ends lost 6 bases at V and 7 bases at J; junction bases unmatched: 6.

This clonotype was counted a few times. This chain links TRBV6-2 or TRBV6-3 with TRBJ2-7; D tentatively fits TRBD1 or TRBD2 (5 bases each). CDR1 is MNHEY, CDR2 SVGEGT, per germline. Trimming cost V 4 bases and J 3 bases, with 13 bases left between them. The CDR3 has 14 residues. CDR3 bases: TGTGCCAGCAGTTCTTCTGGGACCGACTACGAGCAGTACTTC. This codes for CASSSSGTDYEQYF.

This clonotype was observed a few times. The chain links TRBV6-6 to TRBJ2-3; perhaps D is TRBD1 or TRBD2 (5 bases each). The V end was cut by 0 bases, the J end by 4 bases, with 14 bases between. The germline V gene encodes CDR1 MNHNY and CDR2 SVGAGI (reference sequence). The CDR3 extends over 16 amino acids. The CDR3 nucleotides read TGTGCCAGCAGTTACTCGGCCTCCAGAGGGGCAGATACGCAGTATTTT. This encodes CASSYSASRGADTQYF.

This clonotype was seen only a few times. This chain connects TRBV5-1 to TRBJ1-4; 7 bases agree with TRBD1. Losses at the gene ends were 2 bases for V and 4 bases for J; bases not matched to a gene: 8. Germline V CDR1 and CDR2: SGHRS, YFSETQ. The CDR3 contains 16 residues. CDR3 in DNA: TGCGCCAGCAGCTTACTCGGGACAGAACTTAATGAAAAACTGTTTTTT. This sequence encodes CASSLLGTELNEKLFF.

This chain links TRBV20-1 with TRBJ2-3; TRBD1 agrees at 7 bases. J was trimmed by 5 bases and V by 5 bases; bases with no gene match: 4. This CDR3 contains 12 residues. Germline V gene data show CDR1 as DFQATT and CDR2 as SNEGSKA (reference sequence). The chain's CDR3 is CSAEGAVDTQYF. The CDR3 DNA reads TGCAGTGCTGAGGGGGCGGTAGATACGCAGTATTTT.

This clonotype was seen a few times. V and J are TRBV6-1 and TRBJ2-4; the D gene is possibly TRBD1 (5 bases). The germline V gene has CDR1 MNHNS and CDR2 SASEGT. The CDR3 loop spans 16 amino acids. V lost 2 bases and J lost 4, with 15 bases in between. CDR3 residues: CASSELRGSTKNIQYF. The DNA of the CDR3 is TGTGCCAGCAGTGAATTAAGGGGTAGCACTAAAAACATTCAGTACTTC.

This clonotype has a handful of counts. This chain joins TRBV25-1 and TRBJ2-5; D unresolved. The CDR3 extends over 14 amino acids. Germline-derived CDR1 and CDR2 are MGHDK and SYGVNS. Trimming left V 0 bases short and J 3 bases short, with 8 bases between. The DNA for the CDR3 is TGTGCCAGCAGTGAATACGCGGCGAAAGAGACCCAGTACTTC. Translating gives CASSEYAAKETQYF.

This clonotype was seen at least ten times. The V call is TRBV2, the J call TRBJ2-3; possible D gene TRBD2, 7 bases. CDR1 and CDR2 (germline): SNHLY, FYNNEI. V was shortened by 8 bases and J by 1 base, with 13 bases between the two germline ends. The CDR3 consists of 14 residues. CDR3 DNA sequence: TGTGCCAGCGGGGGGGCCTCACGCACAGATACGCAGTATTTT. Residues: CASGGASRTDTQYF.

This rearrangement joins TRBV20-1 to TRBJ2-3; D gene unclear. Trimming took 1 base from V and 1 from J, leaving 15 bases between them. The CDR3 covers 16 residues. Germline CDR1 and CDR2: DFQATT and SNEGSKA (reference sequence). The CDR3 spells CSARGAVRGGTDTQYF. The DNA of the CDR3 is TGCAGTGCTAGAGGGGCCGTCCGAGGCGGCACAGATACGCAGTATTTT.

This clonotype was seen only a few times. The rearrangement joins TRBV7-2 to TRBJ2-3, with D possibly TRBD2 on 5 matching bases. This CDR3 region has 14 residues. The V gene lost 5 bases and the J gene lost 2 bases, with 11 bases spanning the gap. Germline V gene lookup returns CDR1 SGHTA and CDR2 FQGNSA. CDR3: CASSPERHTDTQYF. CDR3 in DNA: TGTGCCAGCAGCCCCGAGCGGCACACAGATACGCAGTATTTT.

This clonotype has only a few counts. The chain links TRBV5-1 to TRBJ2-5; the D is unclear. Germline V CDR1 and CDR2: SGHRS, YFSETQ. The CDR3 contains 14 residues. Trimming shortened V by 0 bases and J by 5 bases, and 11 bases separated the two germline ends. As DNA, the CDR3 is TGCGCCAGCAGCTTGGTGCCAGACGATGAGACCCAGTACTTC. Translating it yields CASSLVPDDETQYF.

The chain has TRBV29-1 and TRBJ2-2; D unclear. The CDR3 is 14 residues long. V dropped 4 bases and J dropped 7 bases, with 16 bases sitting between them. Germline loops: CDR1 SQVTM, CDR2 ANQGSEA. In nucleotides, the CDR3 is TGCAGCGTTGGGGAACAGCTCTTGGTCGGGGAGCTGTTTTTT. It specifies CSVGEQLLVGELFF.

This clonotype was detected a few times. The chain combines TRBV20-1 with TRBJ2-3, with D possibly being TRBD2 (6 bases). The CDR3 covers 14 residues. Germline values: CDR1 DFQATT, CDR2 SNEGSKA (reference sequence). V lost 5 bases to trimming and J lost 1 base, with 13 bases between them. CDR3 loop: CSAPRRGGTDTQYF. DNA for the CDR3: TGCAGTGCTCCCCGGCGGGGAGGCACAGATACGCAGTATTTT.

This clonotype was detected only a few times. The genes are TRBV6-5 and TRBJ1-2, with D perhaps TRBD1 (5 bases). V lost 2 bases to trimming and J lost 6 bases, with 13 bases between them. The length of the CDR3 is 14 residues. Germline CDR1 and CDR2: MNHEY and SVGAGI. Here the CDR3 reads CASSYRPGSDGYTF. CDR3 nucleotide sequence: TGTGCCAGCAGTTACCGGCCAGGGTCGGATGGCTACACCTTC.

V usage is TRBV7-2 and J usage is TRBJ2-5; D remains ambiguous. The CDR3 extends over 13 amino acids. The V end lost 4 bases, the J end lost 6 bases, and 12 bases lay between the germline ends. In germline, CDR1 is SGHTA, CDR2 FQGNSA. CDR3 sequence: CASSWEGWKTQYF. The CDR3 coding sequence is TGTGCCAGCAGCTGGGAAGGGTGGAAGACCCAGTACTTC.

V gene TRBV7-9 combines with J gene TRBJ2-3, with D perhaps TRBD1 or TRBD2 (5 bases each). Per germline, CDR1 SEHNR and CDR2 FQNEAQ (reference sequence). The V end was cut by 0 bases, the J end by 5 bases, with 12 bases between. The CDR3 is 15 amino acids. The CDR3 DNA follows: TGTGCCAGCAGCTTAGCGCTCGGGGCAGAAGATACGCAGTATTTT. Translated: CASSLALGAEDTQYF. Full variable domain (rest looked up from reference TRBV7-9 and TRBJ2-3): DTGVSQNPRHKITKRGQNVTFRCDPISEHNRLYWYRQTLGQGPEFLTYFQNEAQLEKSRLLSDRFSAERPKGSFSTLEIQRTEQGDSAMYLCASSLALGAEDTQYFGPGTRLTVL.

The chain uses TRBV18 and TRBJ1-2; the D gene is possibly TRBD1 (5 bases). Between the trimmed V and J ends, which lost 8 bases and 6 bases, there was a span of 16 bases. CDR1 is KGHSH, CDR2 LQKENI, per germline. The CDR3 has 13 residues. CDR3: CASTPQGGDGYTF. As DNA, the CDR3 is TGTGCCAGCACTCCCCAGGGAGGTGATGGCTACACCTTC.

V is TRBV20-1 and J is TRBJ2-5; 7 bases map to TRBD2. The ends lost 5 bases at V and 2 bases at J; junction bases unmatched: 11. Germline V gene sequence: CDR1 DFQATT, CDR2 SNEGSKA (reference sequence). This CDR3 is 15 amino acids long. This chain's CDR3 is CSACPGEGQQETQYF. As DNA, the CDR3 is TGCAGTGCTTGCCCGGGGGAGGGGCAACAAGAGACCCAGTACTTC.

Note on this clonotype: Its ends do not fully match the called genes, so a read error is possible. The chain uses TRBV7-8 and TRBJ2-5; 7 bases fit TRBD2. The CDR3 has 15 residues. In germline, CDR1 is SGHVS, CDR2 FQNEAQ. This CDR3 reads CASSLAWGGLETQYF. The CDR3 DNA reads as TGTGCAAGCAGCTTAGCCTGGGGGGGTTTAGAGACCCAGTACTTC.